What follows are 15 T cell receptor beta chains derived from one specimen sequenced in a study of identifying expanded T cells in peripheral blood. The method was immunoSEQ multiplex PCR; TCRdb's version includes in-frame clones alone and lacks a portion of them. The data contain under 150,000 clones, approximately 84% of them singletons. Sequencing was carried out using blood. These receptors originate from a person aged 18 to 75 in good health.

The rearrangement links TRBV7-3 to TRBJ2-6, with 8 bases lining up with TRBD1. J lost 4 bases, V lost 5 bases, and 13 bases had no gene match. The germline gives CDR1 SGHTA, CDR2 FQGTGA. The CDR3 totals 18 residues. The CDR3 nucleotides are TGTGCCAGCAGCACGGGGCGAGGGACAGGTTCAGGGGCCAACGTCCTGACTTTC. The encoded protein is CASSTGRGTGSGANVLTF.

This clone has more than one count but fewer than ten. The chain combines TRBV7-2 with TRBJ1-2, with D uncertain. The CDR3 totals 14 residues. The germline CDR1 and CDR2 sequences are SGHTA and FQGNSA. Trimming took 1 base from V and 4 from J, leaving 10 bases between them. The CDR3 DNA sequence: TGTGCCAGCAGCTTAGAATGGTTGGGCTATGGCTACACCTTC. This translates into CASSLEWLGYGYTF.

Note on this clone: Other nucleotide sequences in the sample specify the same CDR3. V and J are TRBV2 and TRBJ2-5, with 7 bases matching TRBD2. Trimming took 2 bases from V and 5 from J; bases not matched to a gene: 5. Germline V gene sequence: CDR1 SNHLY, CDR2 FYNNEI. This CDR3 has 14 amino acids. The CDR3 protein is CASSERRGGETQYF. CDR3 DNA sequence: TGTGCCAGCAGTGAAAGAAGGGGAGGGGAGACCCAGTACTTC.

J is TRBJ1-6 and V is TRBV18; D is uncertain. V shed 1 base and J shed 5 bases, with 12 bases lying between them. Germline CDR1 reads KGHSH; CDR2 reads LQKENI. CDR3 length: 16 amino acids. In DNA form, the CDR3 reads TGTGCCAGCTCACCACAGGACCCAGGAAATAATTCACCCCTCCACTTT. It encodes CASSPQDPGNNSPLHF. The entire variable domain, with the rest obtained from reference TRBV18 and TRBJ1-6, is as follows: NAGVMQNPRHLVRRRGQEARLRCSPMKGHSHVYWYRQLPEEGLKFMVYLQKENIIDESGMPKERFSAEFPKEGPSILRIQQVVRGDSAAYFCASSPQDPGNNSPLHFGNGTRLTVT.

CDR3 loop: CASSSPLTGKAGELFF. The CDR3 coding sequence is TGTGCCAGCAGCTCCCCTCTGACAGGGAAGGCCGGGGAGCTGTTTTTT. The chain links TRBV7-6 to TRBJ2-2, with 7 bases fitting TRBD1. Germline V gives CDR1 SGHVS, CDR2 FNYEAQ. V shed 4 bases and J 6 bases; nucleotides not matched to a gene: 11. CDR3 length equals 16 residues.

The V gene is TRBV7-2, the J gene TRBJ1-6; D is ambiguous. Looked up from germline, CDR1 is SGHTA and CDR2 is FQGNSA. This CDR3 is 12 amino acids long. With 3 bases removed from V and 14 bases from J, the gap between germline ends came to 11 bases. The CDR3 region has the DNA TGTGCCAGCAGCTTTACCGGTGTGGCCCTCCACTTT. Translated: CASSFTGVALHF.

This clone was picked up one time. This sequence joins TRBV19 and TRBJ1-5, with D perhaps TRBD1 (5 bases). With 6 bases removed from V and 6 bases from J, the gap between germline ends came to 15 bases. CDR1 is LNHDA and CDR2 is SQIVND in the germline V gene (reference sequence). CDR3 length: 14 amino acids. CDR3 nucleotide sequence: TGTGCCAGTAGGGCAGGGTCGGTCGGTCAGCCCCAGCATTTT. Protein: CASRAGSVGQPQHF.

The chain links TRBV7-9 to TRBJ1-1; no clear D gene. V was shortened by 3 bases and J by 0 bases, with 8 bases between the two germline ends. Germline values: CDR1 SEHNR, CDR2 FQNEAQ (reference sequence). The CDR3 extends over 14 amino acids. As DNA, the CDR3 is TGTGCCAGCAGCTTGGGGAGATTGAACACTGAAGCTTTCTTT. This encodes CASSLGRLNTEAFF.

This clone has more than one count but fewer than ten. The CDR3 region is CASSIRQTREYGYTF. The CDR3 nucleotides read TGTGCCAGTAGTATTAGACAAACCAGGGAGTATGGCTACACCTTC. V and J are TRBV19 and TRBJ1-2, with D possibly being TRBD1 (5 bases). CDR1 is LNHDA and CDR2 is SQIVND in the germline V gene (reference sequence). This CDR3 has 15 residues. V gave up 3 bases and J gave up 5 bases, with 16 bases separating them.

This rearrangement joins TRBV9 to TRBJ1-1, with a possible D match to TRBD1 (5 bases). Trimming took off 3 bases at V and 5 bases at J, with 8 bases between the two ends. The V gene's germline CDR1 is SGDLS and CDR2 YYNGEE. This CDR3 has 12 residues. The CDR3 here is CASSAGLTEAFF. The CDR3 region has the DNA TGTGCCAGCAGCGCAGGGTTGACTGAAGCTTTCTTT.

This clone came up once. As DNA, the CDR3 is TGTGCCAGCAGCTTAGGATGGGGGGAGTGGTACGAGCAGTACTTC. This gives the protein CASSLGWGEWYEQYF. V usage is TRBV11-3 and J usage is TRBJ2-7; maybe TRBD2 (6 bases). The V gene lost 1 base and the J gene lost 4 bases, with 14 bases spanning the gap. CDR3 length equals 15 residues. CDR1 is SGHNT, CDR2 YENEEA, per germline.

This clone has a handful of counts. The chain recombines TRBV4-3 with TRBJ2-7, with D possibly being TRBD1 (5 bases). Trimming removed 1 base from V and 3 bases from J, with 10 bases in between. The germline V gene encodes CDR1 LGHNA and CDR2 YSLEER. The CDR3 is 14 amino acids. As DNA, the CDR3 is TGCGCCAGCAGCCAAGCTGCGCAGGGCTACGAGCAGTACTTC. Translated, it gives CASSQAAQGYEQYF.

CDR3 sequence reads: CASSARAGALVPNSPLHF. DNA for the CDR3: TGCGCCAGCAGTGCTCGGGCAGGGGCTCTAGTCCCGAATTCACCCCTCCACTTT. This sequence joins TRBV10-2 and TRBJ1-6; perhaps TRBD1 as D (6 bases). The germline V and J ends were trimmed by 4 bases and 7 bases, with 23 bases remaining between them. The CDR3 extends over 18 amino acids. The germline CDR1 and CDR2 sequences are WSHSY and SAAADI.

The V and J genes are TRBV18 and TRBJ1-1; D perhaps matches TRBD1 (6 bases). Trimming cost V 4 bases and J 7 bases, with 13 bases left between them. The CDR3 runs to 13 residues. From germline, CDR1 is KGHSH and CDR2 LQKENI. This chain's CDR3 is CASSLRDKDEAFF. CDR3 sequence (DNA): TGTGCCAGCTCACTCCGGGACAAGGATGAAGCTTTCTTT.

The chain joins TRBV19 to TRBJ2-3; TRBD2 is a possible D gene (6 bases). Per germline, CDR1 LNHDA and CDR2 SQIVND (reference sequence). V was clipped by 9 bases and J by 6 bases, with 22 bases between them. The CDR3 has 15 amino acids. CDR3 loop: CASSTRRVIGDTQYF. As DNA, the CDR3 is TGTGCCAGCAGCACCCGGAGGGTAATCGGGGATACGCAGTATTTT.